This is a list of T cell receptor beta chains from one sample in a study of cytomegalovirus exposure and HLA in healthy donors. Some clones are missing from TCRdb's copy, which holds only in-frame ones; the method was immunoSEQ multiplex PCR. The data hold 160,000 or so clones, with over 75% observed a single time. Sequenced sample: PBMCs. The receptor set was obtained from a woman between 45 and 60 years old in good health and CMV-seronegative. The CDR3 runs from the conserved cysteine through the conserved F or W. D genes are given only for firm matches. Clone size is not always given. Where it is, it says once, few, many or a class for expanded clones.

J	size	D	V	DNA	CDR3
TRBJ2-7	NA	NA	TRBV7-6	TGTGCCAGCAGCTTATTCCCAGGGCCGTACGAGCAGTACTTC	CASSLFPGPYEQYF
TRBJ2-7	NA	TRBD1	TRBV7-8	TGTGCCAGCAGCTTAGATGAGGGACAGGGTAACTTC	CASSLDEGQGNF
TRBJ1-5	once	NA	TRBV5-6	TGTGCCAGCAGCTTGTTACATAGCAATCAGCCCCAGCATTTT	CASSLLHSNQPQHF
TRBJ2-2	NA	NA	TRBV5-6	TGTGCCAGCAGCTCATACTGGAACACCGGGGAGCTGTTTTTT	CASSSYWNTGELFF
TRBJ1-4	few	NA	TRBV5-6	TGTGCCAGCAGCCTTAGCGGCAGGAATGAAAAACTGTTTTTT	CASSLSGRNEKLFF
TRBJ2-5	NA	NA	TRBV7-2	TGTGCCAGCAGCTTATCGGCGGCCGTCGCGTACTTC	CASSLSAAVAYF
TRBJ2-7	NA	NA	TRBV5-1	TGCGCCAGCAGCTTGACACAATACGAGCAGTACTTC	CASSLTQYEQYF
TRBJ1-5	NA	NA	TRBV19	TGTGCCAGTAGTATAGGGACAACATCAGGTAGCAATCAGCCCCAGCATTTT	CASSIGTTSGSNQPQHF
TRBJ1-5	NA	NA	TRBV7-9	TGTGCCAGCAGCCCTATGAGGACAGCGGCCGATCAGCCCCAGCATTTT	CASSPMRTAADQPQHF
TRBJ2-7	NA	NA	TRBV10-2	TGCGCCAGCAGTGAGTCGATGTCGCCTAGTATGTACGAGCAGTACTTC	CASSESMSPSMYEQYF
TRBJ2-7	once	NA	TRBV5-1	TGCGCCAGCAGCTTCCGCGCAGGCTACGAGCAGTACTTC	CASSFRAGYEQYF
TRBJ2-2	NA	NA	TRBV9	TGTGCCAGCAGCGTAGGTCAGGGCGCGAACACCGGGGAGCTGTTTTTT	CASSVGQGANTGELFF
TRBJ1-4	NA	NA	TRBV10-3	TGTGCCACCCTGCCTGGCCCGTCGTATTCTAATGAAAAACTGTTTTTT	CATLPGPSYSNEKLFF
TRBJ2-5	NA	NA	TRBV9	TGTGCCAGCAGCGCGACTATAGGAGAGACCCAGTACTTC	CASSATIGETQYF
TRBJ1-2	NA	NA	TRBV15	TGTGCCACCAGCACTAACGGAGGGGCACAAGGTGGCTACACCTTC	CATSTNGGAQGGYTF
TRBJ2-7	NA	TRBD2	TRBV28	TGTGCCACCTTGGGTCTAGCGGGACGCTCCTACGAGCAGTACTTC	CATLGLAGRSYEQYF
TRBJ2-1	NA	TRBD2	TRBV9	TGTGCCAGCAGCCCCCGGTTAGCGGGAGGTAATGAGCAGTTCTTC	CASSPRLAGGNEQFF
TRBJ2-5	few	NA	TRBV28	TGTGCCGTGATGACAGAACAAGAGACCCAGTACTTC	CAVMTEQETQYF
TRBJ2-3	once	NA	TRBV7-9	TGTGCCAGCAGCGCCTCGACAGGCTATACGCAGTATTTT	CASSASTGYTQYF
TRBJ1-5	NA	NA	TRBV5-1	TGCGCCAGCAGCCTGACCTATCAGGGCCGCTCCTTTAGCAATCAGCCCCAGCATTTT	CASSLTYQGRSFSNQPQHF
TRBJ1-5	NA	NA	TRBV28	TGTGCCAGCAGTGGCGCTGGGGGCCATCAGCCCCAGCATTTT	CASSGAGGHQPQHF
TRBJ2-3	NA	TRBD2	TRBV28	TGTGCCAGCAGTTTAGGGACTAGCGGGATCACAGATACGCAGTATTTT	CASSLGTSGITDTQYF
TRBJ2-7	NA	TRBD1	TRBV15	TGTGCCACCAGCAGCCCCGGACAGGGAAGAACCTACGAGCAGTACTTC	CATSSPGQGRTYEQYF
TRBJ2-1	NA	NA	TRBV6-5	TGTGCCTGTTCTCCGGGTTCCTCCTACAATGAGCAGTTCTTC	CACSPGSSYNEQFF
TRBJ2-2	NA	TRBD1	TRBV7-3	TGTGCCAGCAGCCCTCCCGGACAGGGGGCGGGAGGGGAGCTGTTTTTT	CASSPPGQGAGGELFF
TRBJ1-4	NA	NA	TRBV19	TGTGCCAGTAGTGCTTACAGGGCGGCTAATGAAAAACTGTTTTTT	CASSAYRAANEKLFF
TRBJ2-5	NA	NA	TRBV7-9	TGTGCCAGCAGCTGGACAGGAGGGGAGACCCAGTACTTC	CASSWTGGETQYF
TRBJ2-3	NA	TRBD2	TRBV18	TGTGCCAGCTCACGTCGAGCGGGAGGGGCCACAGATACGCAGTATTTT	CASSRRAGGATDTQYF
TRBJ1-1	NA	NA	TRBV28	TGTGCCAGCAGAACTAAACCGGACACTGAAGCTTTCTTT	CASRTKPDTEAFF
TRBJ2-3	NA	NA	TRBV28	TGTGCCATCATAGTTGGTAGCACAGATACGCAGTATTTT	CAIIVGSTDTQYF
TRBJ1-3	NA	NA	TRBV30	TGTGCCTGGAGTGGATCTTTTGGGACTCCATCTGGAAACACCATATATTTT	CAWSGSFGTPSGNTIYF
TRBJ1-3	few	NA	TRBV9	TGTGCCAGCGGGGGGGCGATCGGAAACACCATATATTTT	CASGGAIGNTIYF
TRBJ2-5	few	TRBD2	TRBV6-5	TGTGCCAGCAGGTGGACTAGCGGACAAGAGACCCAGTACTTC	CASRWTSGQETQYF
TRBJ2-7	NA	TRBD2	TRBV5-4	TGTGCCAGCAGCCCGGTCCGGAGCGGGGGAAGCTCCTACGAGCAGTACTTC	CASSPVRSGGSSYEQYF
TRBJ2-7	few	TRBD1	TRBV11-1	TGTGCCAGCAGCGACCCCGGGACAGGGACCTCATCCTACGAGCAGTACTTC	CASSDPGTGTSSYEQYF
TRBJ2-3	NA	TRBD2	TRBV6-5	TGTGCCAGCAGTGCCCTAGCGGGGGGGCAGGATACGCAGTATTTT	CASSALAGGQDTQYF
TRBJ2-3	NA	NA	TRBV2	TGTGCCAGCATTGGCCCGGTGCTCGGGAGTAATGGCGCAGATACGCAGTATTTT	CASIGPVLGSNGADTQYF
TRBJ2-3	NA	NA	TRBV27	TGTGCCAGTTCCCGGGACTTCCTGCCATGGGATACGCAGTATTTT	CASSRDFLPWDTQYF
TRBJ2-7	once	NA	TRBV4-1	TGCGCCAGCAGCCTCCACCCTCCCGGACTCGGCCCCTACGAGCAGTACTTC	CASSLHPPGLGPYEQYF
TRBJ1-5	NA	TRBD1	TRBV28	TGTGCCAGCACCGGAGGGGGCGCGGGCAATCAGCCCCAGCATTTT	CASTGGGAGNQPQHF
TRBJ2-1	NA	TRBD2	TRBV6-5	TGTGCCAGCAGTTACTCCGCTAGCGGGTTCGATGAGCAGTTCTTC	CASSYSASGFDEQFF
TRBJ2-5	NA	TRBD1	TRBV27	TGTGCCAGCAGTAGGGCAGGGGGCGGTGTAGAGACCCAGTACTTC	CASSRAGGGVETQYF
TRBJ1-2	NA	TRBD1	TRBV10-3	TGTGCCATCAGCCGACAGGGGGCGAGCGACTATGGCTACACCTTC	CAISRQGASDYGYTF
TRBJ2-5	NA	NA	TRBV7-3	TGTGCCAGCAGCCGTCGCGCAGGCGAAGAGACCCAGTACTTC	CASSRRAGEETQYF
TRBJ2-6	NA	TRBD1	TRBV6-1	TGTGCCAGCAGTGGGGGGCGGGACAGGGGACCTGGGGCCAACGTCCTGACTTTC	CASSGGRDRGPGANVLTF
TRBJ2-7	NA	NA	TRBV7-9	TGTGCCAGCAGCTCTACAGGGATCTACGAGCAGTACTTC	CASSSTGIYEQYF
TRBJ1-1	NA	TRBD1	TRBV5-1	TGCGCCAGCAGCTCGCTTTCCGGGACAGGCACTGAAGCTTTCTTT	CASSSLSGTGTEAFF
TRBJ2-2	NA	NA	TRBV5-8	TGTGCCAGCAGTTTCGGTTGGGAGCTGTTTTTT	CASSFGWELFF
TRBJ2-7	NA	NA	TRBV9	TGTGCCAGCAGCGTAGACCAGGGTGTTCCCGAGCAGTACTTC	CASSVDQGVPEQYF
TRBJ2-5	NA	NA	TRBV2	TGTGCCAGCAGTGAAGGTCTTGCGGGGGCTCAAGAGACCCAGTACTTC	CASSEGLAGAQETQYF
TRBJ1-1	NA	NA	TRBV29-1	TGCAGCGTTGGGAGGTGGGACACTGAAGCTTTCTTT	CSVGRWDTEAFF
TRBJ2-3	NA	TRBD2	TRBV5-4	TGTGCCAGCAGCTCACGGGGGGGTGGCACAGATACGCAGTATTTT	CASSSRGGGTDTQYF
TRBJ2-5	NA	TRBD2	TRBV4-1	TGCGCCAGCAGCCAAGAAGGAGCGGGGGCAGAGACCCAGTACTTC	CASSQEGAGAETQYF
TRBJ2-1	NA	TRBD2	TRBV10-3	TGTGCCATCAGGGGGAGCGGGAGCGGGGATGAGCAGTTCTTC	CAIRGSGSGDEQFF
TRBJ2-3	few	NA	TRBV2	TGTGCCAGCACCCCGGACTATTTGGCGCAGTATTTT	CASTPDYLAQYF
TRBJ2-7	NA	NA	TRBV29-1	TGCAGCGTTTGGGGCGGCGTTAATCACGAGCAGTACTTC	CSVWGGVNHEQYF